The TCR beta chain described here comes from a study of T cell changes during pregnancy in multiple sclerosis. The germline V gene has CDR1 MRHNA and CDR2 SNTAGT. Trimming removed 2 bases from V and 0 bases from J; junction bases left unmatched: 9. The CDR3 is made up of 18 amino acids. Sequencing was performed with immunoSEQ multiplex PCR; in TCRdb, only in-frame clones are kept and a portion is missing. The sample consists of tens of thousands of clones, roughly 88% of them appearing once. The V gene is TRBV6-4, the J gene TRBJ2-2; TRBD2 aligns across 7 bases. This clonotype was sampled from a female donor with multiple sclerosis, enrolled in a pregnancy study. The specimen comprised CD4+ T cells from peripheral blood mononuclear cells, sampled before pregnancy. CDR3 amino acids: CASSDEASGIANTGELFF. The DNA of the CDR3 is TGTGCCAGCAGTGACGAGGCTAGCGGTATAGCGAACACCGGGGAGCTGTTTTTT.